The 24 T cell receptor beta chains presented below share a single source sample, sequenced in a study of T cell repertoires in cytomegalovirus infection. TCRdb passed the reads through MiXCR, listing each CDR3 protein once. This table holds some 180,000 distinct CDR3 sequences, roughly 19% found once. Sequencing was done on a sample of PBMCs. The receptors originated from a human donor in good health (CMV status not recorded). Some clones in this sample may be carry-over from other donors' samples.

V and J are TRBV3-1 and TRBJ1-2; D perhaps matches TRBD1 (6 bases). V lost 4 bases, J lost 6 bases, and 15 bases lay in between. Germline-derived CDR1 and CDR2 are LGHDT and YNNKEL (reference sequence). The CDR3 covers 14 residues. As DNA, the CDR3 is TGTGCCAGCAGCCGCCCGGCGGGGGGCGATGGCTACACCTTC. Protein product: CASSRPAGGDGYTF.

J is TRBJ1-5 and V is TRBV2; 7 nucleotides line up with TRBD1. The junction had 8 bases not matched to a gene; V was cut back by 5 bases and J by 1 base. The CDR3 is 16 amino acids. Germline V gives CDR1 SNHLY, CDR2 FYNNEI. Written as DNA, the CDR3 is TGTGCCAGCAGTATAGGACAGGTCCCAAGCAATCAGCCCCAGCATTTT. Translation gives CASSIGQVPSNQPQHF.

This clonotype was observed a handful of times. The CDR3 sequence is CASSLSQGNGYTF. The DNA of the CDR3 is TGTGCCAGCAGCTTAAGCCAGGGGAACGGCTACACCTTC. The chain recombines TRBV7-8 with TRBJ1-2; D perhaps matches TRBD1 (6 bases). CDR1 and CDR2 from the germline V gene are SGHVS and FQNEAQ. Trimming removed 2 bases from V and 8 bases from J, with 12 bases in between. The CDR3 is 13 amino acids.

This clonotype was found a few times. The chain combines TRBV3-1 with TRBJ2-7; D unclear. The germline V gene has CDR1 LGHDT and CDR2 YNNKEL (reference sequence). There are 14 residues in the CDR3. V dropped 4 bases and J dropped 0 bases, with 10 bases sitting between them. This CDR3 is CASSRLESSYEQYF. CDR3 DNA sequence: TGTGCCAGCAGCCGACTGGAAAGCTCCTACGAGCAGTACTTC.

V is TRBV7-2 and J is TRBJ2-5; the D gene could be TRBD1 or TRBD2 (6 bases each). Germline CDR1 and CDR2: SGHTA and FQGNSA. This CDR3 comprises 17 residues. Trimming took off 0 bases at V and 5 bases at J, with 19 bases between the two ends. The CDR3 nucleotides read TGTGCCAGCAGCTTAGCGCGACTATCCAGAGGGGGGGAGACCCAGTACTTC. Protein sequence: CASSLARLSRGGETQYF.

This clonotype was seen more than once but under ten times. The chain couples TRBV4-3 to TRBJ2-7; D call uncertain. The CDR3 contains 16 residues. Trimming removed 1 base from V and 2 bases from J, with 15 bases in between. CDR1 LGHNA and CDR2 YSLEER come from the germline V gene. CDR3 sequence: CASSQGKESWPYEQYF. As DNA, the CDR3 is TGCGCCAGCAGCCAAGGAAAGGAGAGCTGGCCCTACGAGCAGTACTTC.

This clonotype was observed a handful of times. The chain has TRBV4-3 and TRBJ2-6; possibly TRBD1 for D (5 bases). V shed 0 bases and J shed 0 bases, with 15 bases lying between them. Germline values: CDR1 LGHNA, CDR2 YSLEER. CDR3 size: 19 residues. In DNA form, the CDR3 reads TGCGCCAGCAGCCAAGAGGAGCAGGGTCTGGGCTCTGGGGCCAACGTCCTGACTTTC. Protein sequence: CASSQEEQGLGSGANVLTF.

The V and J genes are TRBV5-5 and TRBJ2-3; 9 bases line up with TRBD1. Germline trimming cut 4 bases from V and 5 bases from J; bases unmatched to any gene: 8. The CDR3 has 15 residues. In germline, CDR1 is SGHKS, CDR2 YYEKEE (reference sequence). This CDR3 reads CASSRQGQGGDTQYF. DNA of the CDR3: TGTGCCAGCAGCCGACAGGGACAGGGTGGAGATACGCAGTATTTT.

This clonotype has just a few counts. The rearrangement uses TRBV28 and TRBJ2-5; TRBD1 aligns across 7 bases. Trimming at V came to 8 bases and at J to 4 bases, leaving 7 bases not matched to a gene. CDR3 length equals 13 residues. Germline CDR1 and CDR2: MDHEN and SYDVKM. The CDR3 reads CASLPGTAETQYF. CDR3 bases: TGTGCCAGCTTACCCGGGACAGCAGAGACCCAGTACTTC.

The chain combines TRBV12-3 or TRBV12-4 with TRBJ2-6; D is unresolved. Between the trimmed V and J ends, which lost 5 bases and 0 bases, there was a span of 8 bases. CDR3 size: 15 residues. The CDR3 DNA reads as TGTGCCAGCAGTCCCGCGGACTCTGGGGCCAACGTCCTGACTTTC. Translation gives CASSPADSGANVLTF.

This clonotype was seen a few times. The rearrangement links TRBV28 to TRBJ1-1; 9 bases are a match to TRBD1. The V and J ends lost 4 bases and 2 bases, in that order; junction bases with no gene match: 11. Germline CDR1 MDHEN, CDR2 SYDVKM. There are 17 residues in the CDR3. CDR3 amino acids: CASSSDRGKRGNTEAFF. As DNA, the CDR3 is TGTGCCAGCAGTTCGGACAGGGGAAAGAGGGGCAACACTGAAGCTTTCTTT.

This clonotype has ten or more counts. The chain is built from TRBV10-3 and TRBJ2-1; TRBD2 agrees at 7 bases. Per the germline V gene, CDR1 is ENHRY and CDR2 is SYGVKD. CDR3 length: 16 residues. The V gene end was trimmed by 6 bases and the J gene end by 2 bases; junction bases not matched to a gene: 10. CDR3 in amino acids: CAIRAWEGEPYNEQFF. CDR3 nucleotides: TGTGCCATCAGGGCCTGGGAGGGAGAACCCTACAATGAGCAGTTCTTC.

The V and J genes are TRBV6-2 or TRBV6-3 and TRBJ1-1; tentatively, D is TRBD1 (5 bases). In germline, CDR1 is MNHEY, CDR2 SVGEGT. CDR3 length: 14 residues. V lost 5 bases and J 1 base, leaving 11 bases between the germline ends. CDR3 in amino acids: CASSDRRGNTEAFF. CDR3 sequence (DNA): TGTGCCAGCAGTGACCGTAGGGGGAACACTGAAGCTTTCTTT.

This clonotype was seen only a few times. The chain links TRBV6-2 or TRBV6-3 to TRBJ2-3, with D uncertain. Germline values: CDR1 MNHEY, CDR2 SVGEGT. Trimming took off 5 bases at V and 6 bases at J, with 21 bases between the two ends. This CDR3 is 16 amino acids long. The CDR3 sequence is CASSPALTSSVDTQYF. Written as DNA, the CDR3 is TGTGCCAGCAGTCCTGCCCTCACCTCATCCGTGGATACGCAGTATTTT.

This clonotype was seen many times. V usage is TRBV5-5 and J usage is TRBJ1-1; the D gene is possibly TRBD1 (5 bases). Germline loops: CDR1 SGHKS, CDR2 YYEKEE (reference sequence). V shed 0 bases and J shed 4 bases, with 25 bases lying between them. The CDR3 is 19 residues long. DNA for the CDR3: TGTGCCAGCAGCTTGGGGGAGCGGGACCGTGTATCTCCCACCACTGAAGCTTTCTTT. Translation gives CASSLGERDRVSPTTEAFF.

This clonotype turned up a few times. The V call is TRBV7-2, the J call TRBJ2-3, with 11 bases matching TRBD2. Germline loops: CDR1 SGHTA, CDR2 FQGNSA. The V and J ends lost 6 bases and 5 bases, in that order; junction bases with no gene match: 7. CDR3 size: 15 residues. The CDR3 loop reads CASSSRLAGQDTQYF. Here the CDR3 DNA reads TGTGCCAGCAGTTCTCGACTAGCGGGGCAAGATACGCAGTATTTT.

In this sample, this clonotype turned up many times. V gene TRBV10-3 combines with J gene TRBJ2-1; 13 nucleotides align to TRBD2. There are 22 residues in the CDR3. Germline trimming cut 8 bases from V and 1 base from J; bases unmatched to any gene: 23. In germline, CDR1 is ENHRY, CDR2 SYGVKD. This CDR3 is CAIRPTVLSPTSGGASYNEQFF. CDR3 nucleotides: TGTGCCATCCGCCCGACAGTCCTGAGCCCTACTAGCGGGGGGGCGTCCTACAATGAGCAGTTCTTC.

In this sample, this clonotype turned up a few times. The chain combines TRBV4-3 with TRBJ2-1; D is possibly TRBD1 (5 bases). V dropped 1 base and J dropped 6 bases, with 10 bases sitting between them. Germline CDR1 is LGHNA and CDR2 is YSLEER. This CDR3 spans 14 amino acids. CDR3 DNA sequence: TGCGCCAGCAGCCAAGTTACCAGGGCCAATGAGCAGTTCTTC. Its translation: CASSQVTRANEQFF.

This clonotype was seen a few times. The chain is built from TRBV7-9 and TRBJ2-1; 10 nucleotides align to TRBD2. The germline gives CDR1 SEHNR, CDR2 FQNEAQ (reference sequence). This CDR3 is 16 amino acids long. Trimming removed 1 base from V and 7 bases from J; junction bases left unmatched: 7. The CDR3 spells CASSLGTSGTWNEQFF. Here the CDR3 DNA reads TGTGCCAGCAGCTTAGGTACTAGCGGGACGTGGAATGAGCAGTTCTTC.

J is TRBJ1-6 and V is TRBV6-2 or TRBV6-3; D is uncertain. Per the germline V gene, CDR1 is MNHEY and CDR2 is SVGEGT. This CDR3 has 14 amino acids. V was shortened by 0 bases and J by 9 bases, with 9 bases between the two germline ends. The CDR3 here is CASSYSASLSPLHF. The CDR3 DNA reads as TGTGCCAGCAGTTACTCTGCAAGCCTTTCACCCCTCCACTTT.

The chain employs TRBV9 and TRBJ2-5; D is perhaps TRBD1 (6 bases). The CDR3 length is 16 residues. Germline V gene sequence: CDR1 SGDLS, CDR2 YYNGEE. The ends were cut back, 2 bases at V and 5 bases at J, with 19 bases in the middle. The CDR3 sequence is CASSVSDSPLWETQYF. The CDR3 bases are TGTGCCAGCAGCGTCTCGGACAGCCCATTGTGGGAGACCCAGTACTTC.

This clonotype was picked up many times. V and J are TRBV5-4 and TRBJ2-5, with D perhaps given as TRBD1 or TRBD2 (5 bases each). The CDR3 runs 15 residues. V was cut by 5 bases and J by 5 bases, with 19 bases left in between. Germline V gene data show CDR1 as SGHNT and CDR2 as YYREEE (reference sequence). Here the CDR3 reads CASSPGPVSIETQYF. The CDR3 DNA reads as TGTGCCAGCAGTCCGGGACCGGTAAGCATCGAGACCCAGTACTTC.

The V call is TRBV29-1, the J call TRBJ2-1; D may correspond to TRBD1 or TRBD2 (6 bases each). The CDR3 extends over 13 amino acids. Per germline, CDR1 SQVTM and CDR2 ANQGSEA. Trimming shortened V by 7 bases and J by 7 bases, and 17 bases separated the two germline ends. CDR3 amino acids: CSADRSAGNEQFF. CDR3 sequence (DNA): TGCAGCGCCGACAGGTCTGCGGGGAATGAGCAGTTCTTC.

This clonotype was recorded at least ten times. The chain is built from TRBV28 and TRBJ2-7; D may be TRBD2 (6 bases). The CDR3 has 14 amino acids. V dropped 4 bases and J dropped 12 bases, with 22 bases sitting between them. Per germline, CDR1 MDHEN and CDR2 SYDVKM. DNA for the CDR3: TGTGCCAGCAGTTCCCTAGCGACTACGATAGAGGCGTACTTC. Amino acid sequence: CASSSLATTIEAYF.